Below are 8 T cell receptor beta chains sequenced from a single sample in a study of regulatory dendritic cells for organ transplantation. CFSE-labeled sorted T cells met regulatory or mature dendritic cells for 4 to 6 days. For these receptors, no antigen is known. The method was immunoSEQ multiplex PCR; TCRdb's version includes in-frame clones alone and lacks a portion of them. The table lists approximately 22,000 clones, 70% to 90% of them singletons. The material sequenced was naive CD4+ T cells from blood cultured with regulatory dendritic cells. The subset was: CD45RA+ naive T cells. The receptors come from a human donor in good health.

The V and J genes are TRBV27 and TRBJ2-7; D may be TRBD2 (6 bases). The CDR3 has 15 amino acids. CDR1 MNHEY and CDR2 SMNVEV come from the germline V gene (reference sequence). The V end lost 1 base, the J end lost 8 bases, and 18 bases lay between the germline ends. The CDR3 coding sequence is TGTGCCAGCAGTTTATTGGCCGGGACTGCCCGGAAGCAGTACTTC. Its protein product is CASSLLAGTARKQYF.

The chain joins TRBV7-2 to TRBJ2-7; the D is unclear. CDR1 is SGHTA and CDR2 is FQGNSA in the germline V gene. The CDR3 is 14 residues long. V was cut by 1 base and J by 3 bases, with 10 bases left in between. Here the CDR3 reads CASSLDPDLYEQYF. As DNA, the CDR3 is TGTGCCAGCAGCTTAGACCCAGATCTCTACGAGCAGTACTTC.

The chain uses TRBV27 and TRBJ2-7; D is perhaps TRBD2 (5 bases). Germline lookup yields CDR1 MNHEY and CDR2 SMNVEV (reference sequence). Trimming took off 10 bases at V and 2 bases at J, with 27 bases between the two ends. The CDR3 extends over 17 amino acids. CDR3 loop: CATAQPTRSSCPYEQYF. CDR3 nucleotide sequence: TGTGCCACCGCCCAGCCCACGCGGTCTAGCTGCCCCTACGAGCAGTACTTC.

J is TRBJ2-7 and V is TRBV7-8; TRBD1 matches 9 bases. J lost 2 bases, V lost 2 bases, and 4 bases had no gene match. The CDR3 consists of 15 residues. The germline CDR1 and CDR2 sequences are SGHVS and FQNEAQ. CDR3 loop: CASSLRGTGPYEQYF. The CDR3 DNA reads TGTGCCAGCAGCTTACGCGGGACAGGGCCCTACGAGCAGTACTTC.

This chain uses TRBV19 with TRBJ1-5, with D possibly matching TRBD1 (6 bases). The germline V gene has CDR1 LNHDA and CDR2 SQIVND (reference sequence). The CDR3 has 15 amino acids. V was trimmed by 3 bases and J by 6 bases, leaving 15 bases between them. CDR3 sequence: CASSILDRIGQPQHF. The CDR3 nucleotides are TGTGCCAGTAGTATCCTAGACAGGATCGGTCAGCCCCAGCATTTT.

This rearrangement joins TRBV5-1 to TRBJ2-5; tentative D call: TRBD2 (5 bases). Germline loops: CDR1 SGHRS, CDR2 YFSETQ. This CDR3 region has 13 residues. V lost 0 bases to trimming and J lost 5 bases, with 8 bases between them. In DNA form, the CDR3 reads TGCGCCAGCAGCTTGGACGGGGAGGAGACCCAGTACTTC. Its translation: CASSLDGEETQYF.

The V call is TRBV11-3, the J call TRBJ2-2; D remains ambiguous. From germline, CDR1 is SGHNT and CDR2 YENEEA. The V and J ends lost 4 bases and 2 bases respectively, with 14 bases between them. The CDR3 runs to 16 residues. The DNA of the CDR3 is TGTGCCAGCAGCTCCCGAGTGCAGGCAAACACCGGGGAGCTGTTTTTT. Translated, it gives CASSSRVQANTGELFF.

This chain joins TRBV6-5 and TRBJ2-5; 10 positions match TRBD1. In germline, CDR1 is MNHEY, CDR2 SVGAGI. This CDR3 comprises 14 residues. V gave up 4 bases and J gave up 3 bases; unmatched junction bases: 2. The CDR3 DNA is TGTGCCAGCAGTTTCGGACAGGGGGAAGAGACCCAGTACTTC. Protein: CASSFGQGEETQYF.